The 30 T cell receptor beta chains reported below all come from one sample, sequenced in a study of T cell responses to AZD1222 COVID-19 vaccine. Only in-frame clones appear in the TCRdb table, and some are missing; sequencing was by immunoSEQ multiplex PCR. The table lists roughly 100,000 clones, approximately 87% of them singletons. The sample consisted of peripheral blood, taken on day 0 of AZD1222 vaccination. The origin of the receptors is an adult in good health.

This clone was recorded only once. The CDR3 DNA reads TGTGCCAGCAGTGAACGACAGGGAAACTATGGCTACACCTTC. This sequence encodes CASSERQGNYGYTF. The chain has TRBV6-1 and TRBJ1-2, with TRBD1 matching 7 bases. Per germline, CDR1 MNHNS and CDR2 SASEGT. CDR3 length: 14 residues. V trimming: 2 bases; J trimming: 2 bases; junction bases outside the gene matches: 2.

The chain combines TRBV5-1 with TRBJ2-3; D call uncertain. Trimming removed 0 bases at V and 2 bases at J, with 10 bases between. Germline CDR1 is SGHRS and CDR2 is YFSETQ. The length of the CDR3 is 15 residues. The CDR3 spells CASSLERPATDTQYF. In DNA, the CDR3 is TGCGCCAGCAGCTTGGAGAGACCCGCCACAGATACGCAGTATTTT.

The rearrangement uses TRBV6-6 and TRBJ1-5; tentative D call: TRBD1 (5 bases). Trimming left V 5 bases short and J 3 bases short, with 14 bases between. Germline CDR1 reads MNHNY; CDR2 reads SVGAGI (reference sequence). There are 15 residues in the CDR3. In DNA form, the CDR3 reads TGTGCCAGCAGTACGACAGCCAGGTACAATCAGCCCCAGCATTTT. This sequence encodes CASSTTARYNQPQHF.

The V gene is TRBV6-5, the J gene TRBJ2-7; D is perhaps TRBD2 (7 bases). There are 15 residues in the CDR3. Trimming removed 8 bases from V and 9 bases from J, with 26 bases in between. Germline V lookup: CDR1 MNHEY, CDR2 SVGAGI. The CDR3 DNA follows: TGTGCCAGCTCGCTCGGGGGGCGGGGTTCGTCCGGGCAGTACTTC. Translating it yields CASSLGGRGSSGQYF.

This clone was detected once. The chain uses TRBV6-2 or TRBV6-3 and TRBJ1-6, with 10 bases identical to TRBD1. This CDR3 comprises 15 residues. Germline V lookup: CDR1 MNHEY, CDR2 SVGEGT. V gave up 5 bases and J gave up 10 bases; unmatched junction bases: 8. CDR3 region: CASSRTGGGESPLHF. Here the CDR3 DNA reads TGTGCCAGCAGTCGGACAGGGGGGGGTGAGTCACCCCTCCACTTT.

CDR3: CAIRGGGQSYEQYF. As DNA, the CDR3 is TGTGCCATCAGAGGAGGGGGACAGAGCTATGAGCAGTACTTC. V is TRBV10-3 and J is TRBJ2-7; tentatively, D is TRBD1 (7 bases). This CDR3 is 14 amino acids long. V gave up 6 bases and J gave up 7 bases, with 19 bases separating them. Per germline, CDR1 ENHRY and CDR2 SYGVKD.

This chain joins TRBV18 and TRBJ1-5, with D possibly TRBD1 on 6 matching bases. This CDR3 is 15 amino acids long. Germline V CDR1 and CDR2: KGHSH, LQKENI. Trimming shortened V by 3 bases and J by 10 bases, and 19 bases separated the two germline ends. The CDR3 DNA follows: TGTGCCAGCTCACCTCCTCCAGCGGGACAAACCCCCCAGCATTTT. This codes for CASSPPPAGQTPQHF.

This chain links TRBV7-8 with TRBJ2-7, with D tentatively TRBD2 (6 bases). CDR1 is SGHVS and CDR2 is FQNEAQ in the germline V gene. The CDR3 consists of 12 residues. Between the trimmed V and J ends, which lost 4 bases and 7 bases, there was a span of 11 bases. CDR3 coding DNA: TGTGCCAGCAGCTGGCGGGGATGGGAGCAGTACTTC. It translates to CASSWRGWEQYF.

This clone was recorded once. The chain recombines TRBV2 with TRBJ2-5; D is unclear. The germline V gene encodes CDR1 SNHLY and CDR2 FYNNEI. V was pared by 7 bases and J by 0 bases, with 3 bases between. The CDR3 loop spans 11 amino acids. In DNA, the CDR3 is TGTGCCAGCAAGTACCAAGAGACCCAGTACTTC. Encoded protein: CASKYQETQYF.

The chain combines TRBV6-5 with TRBJ2-2; possible D gene TRBD1, 5 bases. Trimming stripped 6 bases from V and 6 bases from J, with 11 bases between. This CDR3 spans 13 amino acids. Germline CDR1 is MNHEY and CDR2 is SVGAGI. The CDR3 protein is CASRPDRPGELFF. The CDR3 DNA reads as TGTGCCAGCAGACCTGACAGACCCGGGGAGCTGTTTTTT.

The chain uses TRBV14 and TRBJ2-7; D gene unclear. Trimming took 4 bases from V and 3 from J, leaving 16 bases between them. CDR1 is SGHDN, CDR2 FVKESK, per germline. This CDR3 region has 15 residues. As DNA, the CDR3 is TGTGCCAGCAGCCCCCGGGCGGCACCACTCTACGAGCAGTACTTC. Translating it yields CASSPRAAPLYEQYF.

The V and J genes are TRBV9 and TRBJ2-7; no clear D. V shed 4 bases and J shed 0 bases, with 14 bases lying between them. In germline, CDR1 is SGDLS, CDR2 YYNGEE. The length of the CDR3 is 15 residues. CDR3 nucleotide sequence: TGTGCCAGCAGCTCAAGGACGGAGAGCTCCTACGAGCAGTACTTC. Its protein is CASSSRTESSYEQYF. Filled out from reference TRBV9 and TRBJ2-7, the complete variable domain reads DSGVTQTPKHLITATGQRVTLRCSPRSGDLSVYWYQQSLDQGLQFLIQYYNGEERAKGNILERFSAQQFPDLHSELNLSSLELGDSALYFCASSSRTESSYEQYFGPGTRLTVT.

V is TRBV2 and J is TRBJ2-3; 7 bases map to TRBD1. The trim removed 1 base at V and 2 bases at J, leaving 3 bases unmatched. Germline CDR1 and CDR2: SNHLY and FYNNEI. This CDR3 is 15 amino acids long. CDR3 DNA sequence: TGTGCCAGCAGTGAAGGACAGGGATACACAGATACGCAGTATTTT. Its protein product is CASSEGQGYTDTQYF. The whole variable domain, filled in from reference TRBV2 and TRBJ2-3, reads EPEVTQTPSHQVTQMGQEVILRCVPISNHLYFYWYRQILGQKVEFLVSFYNNEISEKSEIFDDQFSVERPDGSNFTLKIRSTKLEDSAMYFCASSEGQGYTDTQYFGPGTRLTVL.

V gene TRBV7-2 combines with J gene TRBJ2-5, with D possibly TRBD2 on 5 matching bases. The CDR3 runs 14 residues. With 5 bases removed from V and 5 bases from J, the gap between germline ends came to 15 bases. From germline, CDR1 is SGHTA and CDR2 FQGNSA. DNA of the CDR3: TGTGCCAGCAGCCGGTGGGGAGTTGAGGAGACCCAGTACTTC. Amino acid sequence: CASSRWGVEETQYF. Full variable domain (remainder filled in from reference TRBV7-2 and TRBJ2-5): GAGVSQSPSNKVTEKGKDVELRCDPISGHTALYWYRQSLGQGLEFLIYFQGNSAPDKSGLPSDRFSAERTGGSVSTLTIQRTQQEDSAVYLCASSRWGVEETQYFGPGTRLLVL.

The V gene is TRBV7-2, the J gene TRBJ2-1; either TRBD1 or TRBD2 may supply D (5 bases each). The V end was cut by 3 bases, the J end by 5 bases, with 17 bases between. The germline V gene encodes CDR1 SGHTA and CDR2 FQGNSA. This CDR3 is built from 16 residues. The CDR3 region has the DNA TGTGCCAGCAGCTTCGCCGGGACGGGCTTCAACAATGAGCAGTTCTTC. Residues: CASSFAGTGFNNEQFF. The entire variable domain, with the rest obtained from reference TRBV7-2 and TRBJ2-1, is as follows: GAGVSQSPSNKVTEKGKDVELRCDPISGHTALYWYRQSLGQGLEFLIYFQGNSAPDKSGLPSDRFSAERTGGSVSTLTIQRTQQEDSAVYLCASSFAGTGFNNEQFFGPGTRLTVL.

This rearrangement joins TRBV7-9 to TRBJ2-7, with D unresolved. V shed 5 bases and J shed 2 bases, with 16 bases lying between them. CDR1 SEHNR and CDR2 FQNEAQ come from the germline V gene (reference sequence). The CDR3 length is 15 residues. The CDR3 DNA sequence: TGTGCCAGCAGCCCGCGAGGCAGGTCTACCTACGAGCAGTACTTC. It is translated as CASSPRGRSTYEQYF.

This clone was seen once. The chain joins TRBV9 to TRBJ1-3; D is possibly TRBD1 (5 bases). The length of the CDR3 is 15 residues. Germline CDR1 is SGDLS and CDR2 is YYNGEE. V lost 3 bases to trimming and J lost 5 bases, with 15 bases between them. CDR3 coding DNA: TGTGCCAGCAGCGCCCCTGGTGGGGGGAGAAACACCATATATTTT. Amino acid sequence: CASSAPGGGRNTIYF.

This CDR3 reads CASSSRLAFF. In DNA, the CDR3 is TGTGCCAGCAGCTCACGGCTGGCTTTCTTT. The rearrangement uses TRBV7-9 and TRBJ1-1; D call uncertain. CDR1 and CDR2 from the germline V gene are SEHNR and FQNEAQ (reference sequence). The CDR3 consists of 10 residues. The V end lost 4 bases, the J end lost 11 bases, and 8 bases lay between the germline ends.

The chain couples TRBV7-9 to TRBJ1-2; maybe TRBD1 (5 bases). Germline V CDR1 and CDR2: SEHNR, FQNEAQ (reference sequence). There are 12 residues in the CDR3. Trimming took off 0 bases at V and 8 bases at J, with 7 bases between the two ends. In nucleotides, the CDR3 is TGTGCCAGCAGCTTAGCGGGGGGAGGCTACACCTTC. Protein product: CASSLAGGGYTF.

DNA of the CDR3: TGTGCCAGCGGGTATCAAGAGACCCAGTACTTC. Residues: CASGYQETQYF. The chain combines TRBV27 with TRBJ2-5, with D uncertain. Trimming removed 8 bases at V and 2 bases at J, with 6 bases between. There are 11 residues in the CDR3. Germline V gives CDR1 MNHEY, CDR2 SMNVEV (reference sequence).

The J gene is TRBJ2-7, the V gene TRBV19; 7 nucleotides match TRBD2. CDR3 length: 15 residues. J gave up 3 bases and V 3 bases, and 8 bases lay outside the gene matches. CDR1 LNHDA and CDR2 SQIVND come from the germline V gene (reference sequence). The DNA for the CDR3 is TGTGCCAGTAGTATGGGCGGACTAGTGCGCTACGAGCAGTACTTC. This codes for CASSMGGLVRYEQYF.

The chain has TRBV2 and TRBJ1-2; 7 positions agree with TRBD1. The V segment lost 7 bases and the J segment 0 bases; nucleotides outside the gene matches: 8. Germline values: CDR1 SNHLY, CDR2 FYNNEI. The CDR3 covers 15 residues. DNA for the CDR3: TGTGCCAGCACTTGGGGACAGACATCTAACTATGGCTACACCTTC. This codes for CASTWGQTSNYGYTF.

J is TRBJ1-6 and V is TRBV7-3; no definite D call. The V end was cut by 3 bases, the J end by 11 bases, with 8 bases between. There are 12 residues in the CDR3. From germline, CDR1 is SGHTA and CDR2 FQGTGA. This CDR3 is CASSFPSAPLHF. DNA for the CDR3: TGTGCCAGCAGCTTTCCATCGGCACCCCTCCACTTT.

Note on this clone: The same CDR3 also results from other DNA sequences found in this sample. This chain joins TRBV6-5 and TRBJ1-2; 11 bases agree with TRBD1. There are 16 residues in the CDR3. The ends lost 0 bases at V and 4 bases at J; junction bases unmatched: 4. CDR1 is MNHEY, CDR2 SVGAGI, per germline. CDR3 sequence (DNA): TGTGCCAGCAGTTACTCGAGGACAGGGGGCGGCTATGGCTACACCTTC. Amino acids: CASSYSRTGGGYGYTF.

The chain employs TRBV19 and TRBJ1-3; 7 bases are shared with TRBD1. Germline lookup yields CDR1 LNHDA and CDR2 SQIVND (reference sequence). J lost 7 bases, V lost 7 bases, and 16 bases had no gene match. There are 16 residues in the CDR3. CDR3: CASIPGDSKGHNTIYF. For the CDR3, the DNA is TGTGCCAGTATCCCTGGGGACAGTAAAGGTCACAACACCATATATTTT. Full variable domain (remainder filled in from reference TRBV19 and TRBJ1-3): DGGITQSPKYLFRKEGQNVTLSCEQNLNHDAMYWYRQDPGQGLRLIYYSQIVNDFQKGDIAEGYSVSREKKESFPLTVTSAQKNPTAFYLCASIPGDSKGHNTIYFGEGSWLTVV.

Only a few counts were recorded for this clone. The chain has TRBV6-5 and TRBJ1-1, with a possible D match to TRBD1 (6 bases). V gave up 0 bases and J gave up 1 base, with 9 bases separating them. This CDR3 spans 15 amino acids. Germline V gives CDR1 MNHEY, CDR2 SVGAGI. CDR3 DNA: TGTGCCAGCAGTTACTCGAGGGGGAGGAACACTGAAGCTTTCTTT. Amino acid sequence: CASSYSRGRNTEAFF.

The V gene is TRBV10-3, the J gene TRBJ1-4, with D possibly matching TRBD1 (5 bases). This CDR3 spans 13 amino acids. Looked up from germline, CDR1 is ENHRY and CDR2 is SYGVKD. V lost 3 bases to trimming and J lost 8 bases, with 10 bases between them. The CDR3 DNA reads as TGTGCCATCAGTGAAACAGGTGGAGAAAAACTGTTTTTT. The encoded protein is CAISETGGEKLFF.

The genes are TRBV7-9 and TRBJ1-1; D gene uncertain. Germline loops: CDR1 SEHNR, CDR2 FQNEAQ (reference sequence). The CDR3 consists of 15 residues. Trimming pared 5 bases from V and 0 bases from J, leaving 13 bases between. The CDR3 here is CASSLSTGMNTEAFF. Here the CDR3 DNA reads TGTGCCAGCAGCCTTAGTACCGGGATGAACACTGAAGCTTTCTTT.

CDR3 DNA: TGCGCCAGCCGATTAACAGAGACCCAGTACTTC. This encodes CASRLTETQYF. The chain uses TRBV5-1 and TRBJ2-5; D call uncertain. V was shortened by 7 bases and J by 4 bases, with 8 bases between the two germline ends. The CDR3 consists of 11 residues. Germline CDR1 is SGHRS and CDR2 is YFSETQ. The full variable domain, its missing parts supplied by reference TRBV5-1 and TRBJ2-5, is KAGVTQTPRYLIKTRGQQVTLSCSPISGHRSVSWYQQTPGQGLQFLFEYFSETQRNKGNFPGRFSGRQFSNSRSEMNVSTLELGDSALYLCASRLTETQYFGPGTRLLVL.

The J gene is TRBJ2-7, the V gene TRBV6-5; D unclear. CDR1 MNHEY and CDR2 SVGAGI come from the germline V gene. The V gene lost 6 bases and the J gene lost 3 bases, with 6 bases spanning the gap. The CDR3 contains 11 residues. The CDR3 protein is CASRSLYEQYF. In DNA form, the CDR3 reads TGTGCCAGCAGGAGTCTCTACGAGCAGTACTTC.